Listed below are T cell receptor beta chains from one sample, sequenced in a study of OX40 agonist ivuxolimab in advanced cancers. Clones were read by immunoSEQ multiplex PCR, and TCRdb kept only the in-frame ones, dropping some. The data show 90,000 or so clones, roughly 89% seen once. Sequenced material: CD4+ or CD8+ T cells sorted from blood, taken in a trial of the OX40 agonist ivuxolimab. The receptors here all came from an adult with an advanced solid tumor such as melanoma, head and neck, liver or kidney cancer. Both conserved end residues are trimmed from each CDR3.

V	CDR3
TRBV7-2	ASSPSTVHSPLH
TRBV5-1	ASSLEARTGELF
TRBV5-4	ASRGEAKNIQY
TRBV2	ASSGVQGGEQY
TRBV5-5	ASSLPQNQETQY
TRBV11-2	ASSSERRSSYNSPLH
TRBV7-2	ASSLLRETQY
TRBV6-5	ASSDLAGPGKTQY
TRBV19	ASSTYRLNTEAF
TRBV28	ASILGTGTGYGYT
TRBV5-4	ASRRFWNTGELF
TRBV7-9	ASSLGEETQY
TRBV7-6	ASSLETGSAAF
TRBV4-1	ASSQGFSRNTEAF
TRBV25-1	VSSRGWGEAF
TRBV19	ASSINDEGYNEQF
TRBV5-8	ASSLAGQPQH
TRBV18	ASSPRQNTEAF
TRBV28	ASTGDTTETQY
TRBV7-2	ASSLEVFYEQY
TRBV18	ASSPRGANTEAF
TRBV4-3	ASSLVRGGPYEQY
TRBV6-6	ASSSRGLRTEAF
TRBV5-6	ASSLEGQGFGYT
TRBV19	ASSSTTVNTIY
TRBV5-1	ASSFRQSSYNEQF
TRBV29-1	SVGGTGGTEAF
TRBV14	ASSQGSGKETQY
TRBV30	AWSPRGGSPLH
TRBV5-1	ASTGQQNTEAF
TRBV19	ASSISLGGTDTQY
TRBV18	ASTITSQGDTQY
TRBV7-2	ASSPTRNTEAF
TRBV6-5	ASSRGLAGVGEQY
TRBV9	ASSGDGRAGELF
TRBV9	ASSLRTGGDYGYT
TRBV1	ASSQVITQGRKSPLH
TRBV9	ASSGQGGGTNEKLF
TRBV27	ASSPNLSNSPLH
TRBV7-6	ASSSDGPSSYEQY
TRBV30	AWTYRLAGERNTQY